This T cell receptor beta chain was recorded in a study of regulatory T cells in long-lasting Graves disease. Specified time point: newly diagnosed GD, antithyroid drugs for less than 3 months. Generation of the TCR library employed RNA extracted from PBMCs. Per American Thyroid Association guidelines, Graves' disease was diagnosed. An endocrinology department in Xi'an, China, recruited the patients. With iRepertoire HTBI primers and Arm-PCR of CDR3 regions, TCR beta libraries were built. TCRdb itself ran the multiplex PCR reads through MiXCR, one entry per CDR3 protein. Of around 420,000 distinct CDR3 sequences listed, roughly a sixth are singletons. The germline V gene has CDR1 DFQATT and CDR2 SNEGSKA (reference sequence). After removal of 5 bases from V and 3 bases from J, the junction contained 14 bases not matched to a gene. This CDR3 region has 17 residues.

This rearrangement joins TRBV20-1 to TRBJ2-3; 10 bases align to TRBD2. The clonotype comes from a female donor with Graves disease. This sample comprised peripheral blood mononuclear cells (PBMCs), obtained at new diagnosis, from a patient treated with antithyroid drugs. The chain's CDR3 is CSAVQTSGPPLTDTQYF. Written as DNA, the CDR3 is TGCAGTGCTGTACAGACTAGCGGGCCACCCCTAACAGATACGCAGTATTTT.